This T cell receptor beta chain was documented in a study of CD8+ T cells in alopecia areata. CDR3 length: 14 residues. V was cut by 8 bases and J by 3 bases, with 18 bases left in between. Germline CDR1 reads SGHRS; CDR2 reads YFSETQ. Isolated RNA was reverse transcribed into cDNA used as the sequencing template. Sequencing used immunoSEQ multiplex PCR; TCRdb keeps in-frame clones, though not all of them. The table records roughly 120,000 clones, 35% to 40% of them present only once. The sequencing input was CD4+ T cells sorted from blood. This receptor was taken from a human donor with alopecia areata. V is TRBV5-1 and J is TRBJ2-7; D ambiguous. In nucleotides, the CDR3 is TGCGCCAGTGCCTTTTCGGACGGAGTCTACGAGCAGTACTTC. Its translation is CASAFSDGVYEQYF.